Sequencing of this T cell receptor (beta chain) was carried out in a study of CD8 T cells in Susac syndrome. Study-level points and caveats: The study's TCR sequencing and HLA analysis covered a relatively small number of individuals, and the study acknowledged this.

Random-hexamer reverse transcription was applied to about 0.45 to 1 ug RNA. Multiplex immunoSEQ PCR targeted 54 Vbeta and 13 Jbeta TCR beta segments. In TCRdb, the immunoSEQ multiplex PCR reads were re-called with MiXCR into one record per CDR3 protein. The sample lists 65,000 to 90,000 distinct CDR3 sequences, about 95% seen once, with 0.3% to 0.45% in the top ten. V lost 2 bases and J lost 3; bases outside the gene matches: 7. CDR1 is MNHNY and CDR2 is SVGAGI in the germline V gene (reference sequence). CDR3 length equals 16 residues. The study used treatment-naive patients who had stable or active relapsing-remitting disease as multiple sclerosis controls. A word on this clonotype: What it recognizes is unknown.

The sequenced material came from CD8+ T cells from PBMCs. The chain combines TRBV6-6 with TRBJ1-1; 9 bases align to TRBD1. This TCR derives from a human donor with multiple sclerosis. The CDR3: CASSYPSDRGDTEAFF. CDR3 sequence (DNA): TGTGCCAGCAGTTACCCTTCAGACAGGGGGGACACTGAAGCTTTCTTT.